These T cell receptor beta chains were read from a single sample in a study of beta chain features in type 1 diabetes. Assay: immunoSEQ multiplex PCR; the TCRdb copy retains only in-frame clones and omits some. Of about 650,000 clones listed, under 15% are singletons. Sample: naive CD4+ T cells from blood. Receptors were obtained from a man aged 25-45 years with type 1 diabetes. Each CDR3 is given with its conserved first and last residue.

j_gene: TRBJ1-4
v_gene: TRBV7-9
CDR3aa: CASSRSTGTNEKLFF

j_gene: TRBJ2-1
v_gene: TRBV5-1
CDR3aa: CASAGTGNNEQFF

j_gene: TRBJ2-4
v_gene: TRBV9
CDR3aa: CASSVVGEIRGIQYF

j_gene: TRBJ2-5
v_gene: TRBV9
CDR3aa: CASTLGGGEARETQYF

j_gene: TRBJ2-1
v_gene: TRBV7-7
CDR3aa: CASSPQQGSYNEQFF

j_gene: TRBJ2-2
v_gene: TRBV11-2
CDR3aa: CASSLVGGTDGELFF

j_gene: TRBJ1-5
v_gene: TRBV27
CDR3aa: CASSFRDSNQPQHF

j_gene: TRBJ1-2
v_gene: TRBV7-9
CDR3aa: CASSSWMGQGGYGYTF

j_gene: TRBJ2-3
v_gene: TRBV4-3
CDR3aa: CASSQGEQLTQYF

j_gene: TRBJ2-1
v_gene: TRBV5-6
CDR3aa: CASSRRDRDNEQFF

j_gene: TRBJ1-3
v_gene: TRBV7-8
CDR3aa: CASSLSHSPRSGNTIYF

j_gene: TRBJ1-6
v_gene: TRBV18
CDR3aa: CASSPTGVNSPLHF

j_gene: TRBJ2-6
v_gene: TRBV28
CDR3aa: CASLSSGANVLTF

j_gene: TRBJ1-1
v_gene: TRBV19
CDR3aa: CASSPGPREGTEAFF

j_gene: TRBJ2-7
v_gene: TRBV7-9
CDR3aa: CASRPGTGSYEQYF

j_gene: TRBJ2-3
v_gene: TRBV10-1
CDR3aa: CASSDIGRDTQYF

j_gene: TRBJ1-4
v_gene: TRBV12-5
CDR3aa: CASGDRSLGGEKLFF

j_gene: TRBJ1-1
v_gene: TRBV20-1
CDR3aa: CSARVETEAFF

j_gene: TRBJ2-5
v_gene: TRBV7-8
CDR3aa: CASSLGSFMETQYF

j_gene: TRBJ2-3
v_gene: TRBV15
CDR3aa: CATSRDFSSDTQYF

j_gene: TRBJ2-7
v_gene: TRBV28
CDR3aa: CASTLEQSSYEQYF

j_gene: TRBJ1-2
v_gene: TRBV6-4
CDR3aa: CASRDPRRGGYTF

j_gene: TRBJ2-1
v_gene: TRBV7-9
CDR3aa: CASSLDSQEQFF

j_gene: TRBJ2-7
v_gene: TRBV25-1
CDR3aa: CASSERAWTEANEQYF

j_gene: TRBJ1-2
v_gene: TRBV4-3
CDR3aa: CASSQVLGLNYGYTF

j_gene: TRBJ1-3
v_gene: TRBV30
CDR3aa: CAWSEGQAGNTIYF

j_gene: TRBJ2-1
v_gene: TRBV10-3
CDR3aa: CAITSGNNEQFF

j_gene: TRBJ2-4
v_gene: TRBV28
CDR3aa: CASSPWTAAKNIQYF

j_gene: TRBJ1-6
v_gene: TRBV7-9
CDR3aa: CASSLGVRRLEDSPLHF

j_gene: TRBJ1-4
v_gene: TRBV7-2
CDR3aa: CASSLRTGDVVNEKLFF

j_gene: TRBJ2-5
v_gene: TRBV9
CDR3aa: CASSVSEGQTQYF

j_gene: TRBJ1-2
v_gene: TRBV2
CDR3aa: CASSAGLVGADANYGYTF

j_gene: TRBJ1-5
v_gene: TRBV2
CDR3aa: CASSWTGNSNQPQHF

j_gene: TRBJ2-1
v_gene: TRBV9
CDR3aa: CASESTGVSYNEQFF

j_gene: TRBJ2-5
v_gene: TRBV7-9
CDR3aa: CASSLNGQSQETQYF

j_gene: TRBJ1-4
v_gene: TRBV6-6
CDR3aa: CASSWGATNEKLFF